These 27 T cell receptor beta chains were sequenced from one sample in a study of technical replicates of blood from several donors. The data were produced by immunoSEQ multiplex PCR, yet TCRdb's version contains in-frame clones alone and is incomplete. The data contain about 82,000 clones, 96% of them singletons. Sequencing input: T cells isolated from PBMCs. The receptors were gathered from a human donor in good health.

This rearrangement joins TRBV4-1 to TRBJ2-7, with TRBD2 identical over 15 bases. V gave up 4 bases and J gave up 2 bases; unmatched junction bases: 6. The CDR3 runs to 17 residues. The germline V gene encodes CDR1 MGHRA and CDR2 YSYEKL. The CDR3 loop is CASSPGLAGGLTYEQYF. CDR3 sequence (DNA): TGCGCCAGCAGCCCAGGACTAGCGGGAGGGCTGACCTACGAGCAGTACTTC.

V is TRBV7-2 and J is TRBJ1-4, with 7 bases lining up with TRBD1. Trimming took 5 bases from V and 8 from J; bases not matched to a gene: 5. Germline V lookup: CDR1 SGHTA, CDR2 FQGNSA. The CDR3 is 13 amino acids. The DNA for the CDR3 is TGTGCCAGCAGCACCGACAGGGACGAAAAACTGTTTTTT. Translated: CASSTDRDEKLFF.

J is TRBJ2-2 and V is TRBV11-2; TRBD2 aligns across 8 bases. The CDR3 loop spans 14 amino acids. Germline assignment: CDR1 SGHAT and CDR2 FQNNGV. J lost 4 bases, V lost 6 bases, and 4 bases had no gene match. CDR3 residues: CASSREGRTGELFF. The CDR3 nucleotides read TGTGCCAGCAGTCGGGAGGGGCGCACCGGGGAGCTGTTTTTT.

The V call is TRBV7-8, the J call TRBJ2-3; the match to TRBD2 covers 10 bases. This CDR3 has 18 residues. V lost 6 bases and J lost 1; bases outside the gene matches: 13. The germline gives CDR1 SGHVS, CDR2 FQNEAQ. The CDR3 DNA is TGTGCCAGCAGACTTGCGGCAGCGGGAGGGTGGGGCACAGATACGCAGTATTTT. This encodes CASRLAAAGGWGTDTQYF.

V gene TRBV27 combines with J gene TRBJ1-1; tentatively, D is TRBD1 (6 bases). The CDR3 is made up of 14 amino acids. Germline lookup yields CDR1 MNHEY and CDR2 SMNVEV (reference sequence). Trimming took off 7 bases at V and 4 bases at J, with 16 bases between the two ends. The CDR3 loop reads CASKNRAGGTEAFF. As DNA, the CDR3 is TGTGCCAGCAAAAACAGGGCAGGAGGCACTGAAGCTTTCTTT.

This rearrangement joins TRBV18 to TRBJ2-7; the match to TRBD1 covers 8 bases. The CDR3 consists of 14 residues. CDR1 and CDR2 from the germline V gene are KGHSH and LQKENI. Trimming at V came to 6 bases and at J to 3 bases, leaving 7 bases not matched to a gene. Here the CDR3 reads CASSLGTGSYEQYF. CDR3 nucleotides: TGTGCCAGCTCCCTAGGGACAGGAAGCTACGAGCAGTACTTC.

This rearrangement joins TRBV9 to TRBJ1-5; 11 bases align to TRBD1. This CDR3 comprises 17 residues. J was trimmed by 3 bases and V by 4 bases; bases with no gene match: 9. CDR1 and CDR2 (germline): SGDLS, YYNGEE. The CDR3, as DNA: TGTGCCAGCAGCTTAGGCCCGGGACAGGGGGTCAATCAGCCCCAGCATTTT. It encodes CASSLGPGQGVNQPQHF.

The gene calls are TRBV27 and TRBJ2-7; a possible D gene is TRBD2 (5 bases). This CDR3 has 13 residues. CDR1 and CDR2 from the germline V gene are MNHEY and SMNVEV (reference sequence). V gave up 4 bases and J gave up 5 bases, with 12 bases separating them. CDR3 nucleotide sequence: TGTGCCAGCAGTTCCCAACTAGTTGACGAGCAGTACTTC. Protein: CASSSQLVDEQYF.

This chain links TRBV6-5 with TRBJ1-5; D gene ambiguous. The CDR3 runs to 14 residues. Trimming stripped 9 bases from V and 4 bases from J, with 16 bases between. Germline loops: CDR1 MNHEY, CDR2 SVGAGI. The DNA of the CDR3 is TGTGCCAGTCAACAAGGAGGGCGGAATCAGCCCCAGCATTTT. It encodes CASQQGGRNQPQHF.

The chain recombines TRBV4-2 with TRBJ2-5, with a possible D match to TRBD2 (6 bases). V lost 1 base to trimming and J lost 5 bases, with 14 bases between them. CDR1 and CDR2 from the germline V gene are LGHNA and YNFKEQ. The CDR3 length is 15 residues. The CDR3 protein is CASSQAEGGGETQYF. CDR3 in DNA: TGTGCCAGCAGCCAAGCAGAGGGAGGAGGGGAGACCCAGTACTTC.

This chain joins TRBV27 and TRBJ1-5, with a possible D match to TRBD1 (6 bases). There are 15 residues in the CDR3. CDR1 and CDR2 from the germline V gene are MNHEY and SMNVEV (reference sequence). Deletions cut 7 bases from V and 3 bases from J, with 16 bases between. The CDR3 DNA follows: TGTGCCAGCATCCAGGCCAACAGGGACAATCAGCCCCAGCATTTT. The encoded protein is CASIQANRDNQPQHF.

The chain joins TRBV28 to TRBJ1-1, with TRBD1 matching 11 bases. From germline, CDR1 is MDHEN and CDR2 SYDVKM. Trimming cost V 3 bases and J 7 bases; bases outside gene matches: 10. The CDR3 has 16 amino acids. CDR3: CASSFLRTGGLGEAFF. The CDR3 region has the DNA TGTGCCAGCAGTTTCCTCCGGACAGGGGGCCTGGGTGAAGCTTTCTTT.

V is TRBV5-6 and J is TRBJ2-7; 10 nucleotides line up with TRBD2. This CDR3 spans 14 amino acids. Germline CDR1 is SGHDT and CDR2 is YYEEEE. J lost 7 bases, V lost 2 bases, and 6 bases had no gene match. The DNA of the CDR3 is TGTGCCAGCAGCTTTTCCAGCGGGAGGGTGGAGCAGTACTTC. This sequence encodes CASSFSSGRVEQYF.

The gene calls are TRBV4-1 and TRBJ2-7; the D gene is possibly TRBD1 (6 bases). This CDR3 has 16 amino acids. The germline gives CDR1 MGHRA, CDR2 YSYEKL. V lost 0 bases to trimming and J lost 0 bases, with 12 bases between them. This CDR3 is CASSQEWGQFSYEQYF. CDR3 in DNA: TGCGCCAGCAGCCAAGAATGGGGGCAGTTCTCCTACGAGCAGTACTTC.

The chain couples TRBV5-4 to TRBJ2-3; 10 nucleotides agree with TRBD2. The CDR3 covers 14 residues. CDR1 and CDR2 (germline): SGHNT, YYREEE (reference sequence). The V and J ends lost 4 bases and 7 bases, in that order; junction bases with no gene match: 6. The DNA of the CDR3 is TGTGCCAGCAGCCTGAAGCGGGAGGGACATACGCAGTATTTT. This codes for CASSLKREGHTQYF.

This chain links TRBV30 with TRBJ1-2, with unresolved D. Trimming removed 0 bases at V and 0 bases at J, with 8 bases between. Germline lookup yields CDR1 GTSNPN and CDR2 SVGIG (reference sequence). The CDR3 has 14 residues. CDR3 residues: CAWSVEEANYGYTF. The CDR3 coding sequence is TGTGCCTGGAGTGTGGAGGAAGCTAACTATGGCTACACCTTC.

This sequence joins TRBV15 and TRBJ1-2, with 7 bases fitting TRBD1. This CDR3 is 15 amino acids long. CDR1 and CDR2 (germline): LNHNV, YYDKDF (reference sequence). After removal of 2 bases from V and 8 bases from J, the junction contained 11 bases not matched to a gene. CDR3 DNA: TGTGCCACCAGCAGACCGTGGACAGGCCCATCAGGCTACACCTTC. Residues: CATSRPWTGPSGYTF.

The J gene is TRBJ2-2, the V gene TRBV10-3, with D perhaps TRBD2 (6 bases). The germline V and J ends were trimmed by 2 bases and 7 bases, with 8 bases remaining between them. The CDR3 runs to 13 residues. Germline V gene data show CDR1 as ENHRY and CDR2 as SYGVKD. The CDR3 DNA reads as TGTGCCATCAGTGAGAGGGGAGGCGGGGAGCTGTTTTTT. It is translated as CAISERGGGELFF.

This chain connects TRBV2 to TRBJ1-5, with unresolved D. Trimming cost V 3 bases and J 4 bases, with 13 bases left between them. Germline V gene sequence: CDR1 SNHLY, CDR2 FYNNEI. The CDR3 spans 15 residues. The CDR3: CASSDLWGDNQPQHF. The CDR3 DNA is TGTGCCAGCAGTGACCTTTGGGGAGATAATCAGCCCCAGCATTTT. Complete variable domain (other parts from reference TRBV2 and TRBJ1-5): EPEVTQTPSHQVTQMGQEVILRCVPISNHLYFYWYRQILGQKVEFLVSFYNNEISEKSEIFDDQFSVERPDGSNFTLKIRSTKLEDSAMYFCASSDLWGDNQPQHFGDGTRLSIL.

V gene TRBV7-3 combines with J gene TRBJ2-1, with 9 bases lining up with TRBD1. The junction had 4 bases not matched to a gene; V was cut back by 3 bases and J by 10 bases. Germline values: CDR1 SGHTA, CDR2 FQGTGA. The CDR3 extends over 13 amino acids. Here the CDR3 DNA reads TGTGCCAGCAGCTTGACAGGGGGGCAGGAGCAGTTCTTC. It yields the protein CASSLTGGQEQFF.

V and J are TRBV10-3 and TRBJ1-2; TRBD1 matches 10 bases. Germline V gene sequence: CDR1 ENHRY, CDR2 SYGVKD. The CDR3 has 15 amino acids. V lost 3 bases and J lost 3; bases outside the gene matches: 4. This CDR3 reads CAISEGTGEDYGYTF. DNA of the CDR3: TGTGCCATCAGTGAAGGGACAGGGGAGGACTATGGCTACACCTTC.

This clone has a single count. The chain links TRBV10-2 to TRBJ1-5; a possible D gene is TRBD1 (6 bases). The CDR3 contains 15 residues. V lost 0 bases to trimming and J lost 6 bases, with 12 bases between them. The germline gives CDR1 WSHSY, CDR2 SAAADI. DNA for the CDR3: TGCGCCAGCAGTGAGTCCGCGGGGGCTGGTCAGCCCCAGCATTTT. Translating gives CASSESAGAGQPQHF.

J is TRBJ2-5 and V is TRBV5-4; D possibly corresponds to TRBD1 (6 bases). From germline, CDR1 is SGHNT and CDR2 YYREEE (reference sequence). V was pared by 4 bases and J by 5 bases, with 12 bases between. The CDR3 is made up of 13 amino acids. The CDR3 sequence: CASSHPQGETQYF. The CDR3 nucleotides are TGTGCCAGCAGCCACCCCCAGGGGGAGACCCAGTACTTC.

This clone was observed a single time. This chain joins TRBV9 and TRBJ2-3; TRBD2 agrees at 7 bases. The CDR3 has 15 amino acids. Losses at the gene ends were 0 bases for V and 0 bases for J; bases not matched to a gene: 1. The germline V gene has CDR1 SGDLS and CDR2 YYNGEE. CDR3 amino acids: CASSVGGGSTDTQYF. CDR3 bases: TGTGCCAGCAGCGTAGGGGGGGGAAGCACAGATACGCAGTATTTT.

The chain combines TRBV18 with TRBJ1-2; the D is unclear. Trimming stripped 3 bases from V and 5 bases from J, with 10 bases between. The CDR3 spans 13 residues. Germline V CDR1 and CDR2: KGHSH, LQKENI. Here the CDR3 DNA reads TGTGCCAGCTCACCTCCCGGTTTTTATGGCTACACCTTC. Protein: CASSPPGFYGYTF.

CDR3 sequence reads: CASSLLGTFQETQYF. The CDR3, as DNA: TGTGCCAGCAGCTTGCTAGGGACTTTCCAAGAGACCCAGTACTTC. The rearrangement joins TRBV5-8 to TRBJ2-5, with D tentatively TRBD2 (6 bases). CDR1 and CDR2 from the germline V gene are SGHTS and YDEGEE. CDR3 length equals 15 residues. The ends were cut back, 1 base at V and 1 base at J, with 11 bases in the middle.

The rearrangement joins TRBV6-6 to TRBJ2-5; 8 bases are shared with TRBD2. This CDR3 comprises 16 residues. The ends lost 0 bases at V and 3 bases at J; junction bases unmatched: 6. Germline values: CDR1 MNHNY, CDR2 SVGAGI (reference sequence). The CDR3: CASSYSPGGGKETQYF. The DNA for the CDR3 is TGTGCCAGCAGTTACTCTCCGGGAGGGGGAAAAGAGACCCAGTACTTC.